This TCR beta chain was documented in a study of shared clonotypes between healthy human individuals. Study findings and constraints: A handful of donors held around 5% of naive CD4 clonotypes in common.

This CDR3 comprises 12 residues. With 1 base removed from V and 2 bases from J, the gap between germline ends came to 4 bases. The V gene's germline CDR1 is SGHDT and CDR2 YYEEEE. Assay: immunoSEQ multiplex PCR; the TCRdb copy retains only in-frame clones and omits some. The sample includes approximately 2.1 million clones, approximately 95% of them seen just once. Turning to this clone: The antigen is not known. The sample contains more than one DNA sequence encoding this CDR3.

The receptor's source is a man between 18 and 29 years old in good health. Some clones in this sample may be carry-over from other donors' samples. Sequencing was done on a sample of naive CD4+ T cells from PBMCs. The subset denotes: CD45RA+ positively selected. The chain carries TRBV5-6 and TRBJ2-7, with D uncertain. The CDR3, as DNA: TGTGCCAGCAGCTTGTCCACCTACGAGCAGTACTTC. It specifies CASSLSTYEQYF.